This entry describes one T cell receptor beta chain. The antigen remains undetermined. Germline assignment: CDR1 SNHLY and CDR2 FYNNEI. The CDR3 is 12 amino acids. This specimen belongs to a study of CXCR3-negative and CXCR3-positive naive CD8 T cells. Overall study findings and caveats: The study inferred TCR strength from TRB CDR3 properties and found comparable surface CD5 between naive subsets. Memory CD8+ T cell repertoires were far less diverse than both naive subsets. After cryopreservation, CXCR3 expression dropped partially; most assays used fresh PBMCs.

The TRB cDNA libraries were prepared by 5' RACE with UMI labels. Using the 5' RACE reads, TCRdb records one entry per CDR3 protein without DNA. The sample data list 100,000 to 150,000 distinct CDR3 sequences. Triplicate sorting captured roughly 300,000 cells each from every CD8+ T cell subset. V is TRBV2 and J is TRBJ1-2; lacking DNA, the TRBD1 call made by TCRdb goes unchecked. The sequencing input was naive CXCR3- CD8+ T cells from blood. Described subset: CD45RO-CCR7+CD27+CD95- naive CD8+ T cells lacking CXCR3 (TNR3-). The clonotype originates from a human donor in good health. Some clones in this sample may be carry-over from other donors' samples. CDR3 in amino acids: CASIDRPYGYTF.